This TCR beta chain was sequenced in a study of CD8+ T cells in alopecia areata. Reverse transcription of extracted RNA yielded cDNA, which provided the sequencing template. The assay was immunoSEQ multiplex PCR, and TCRdb's table has in-frame clones only and misses some. The sample records roughly 150,000 clones, about 53% being singletons. Germline-derived CDR1 and CDR2 are ENHRY and SYGVKD. V was pared by 2 bases and J by 1 base, with 6 bases between. This CDR3 is built from 13 residues. The sample holds a few counts of this clone. V is TRBV10-3 and J is TRBJ2-7, with D unclear. The clonotype originates from a human donor with alopecia areata. Sample: CD8+ T cells sorted from blood, taken at week 0. The CDR3 loop reads CAISEEQSYEQYF. The DNA for the CDR3 is TGTGCCATCAGTGAGGAGCAGTCCTACGAGCAGTACTTC.